This is a list of T cell receptor beta chains from one sample in a study of shared clonotypes between healthy human individuals. TCRdb's copy holds only in-frame clones and misses some; the assay was immunoSEQ multiplex PCR. The table lists about 990,000 clones, around 78% of them singletons. The sample was memory CD4+ T cells from PBMCs. The receptor set was obtained from a young man in good health. Some clones in this sample may be carry-over from other donors' samples. Both conserved end residues are part of each CDR3. Fields, in order: clone size, D gene, V gene, J gene, CDR3 protein, CDR3 DNA. D genes are given only for firm matches. The size field is filled for only some rows; it gives once, few, many or a size class.

abundance: NA
d_gene: TRBD2
v_gene: TRBV6-5
j_gene: TRBJ2-7
CDR3aa: CASNRLAGAYEQYF
CDR3nt: TGTGCCAGCAATCGACTAGCGGGAGCCTACGAGCAGTACTTC

abundance: many
d_gene: NA
v_gene: TRBV6-6
j_gene: TRBJ1-2
CDR3aa: CASSSQDRHYGYTF
CDR3nt: TGTGCCAGCAGTTCCCAGGACAGACACTATGGCTACACCTTC

abundance: NA
d_gene: TRBD1
v_gene: TRBV4-1
j_gene: TRBJ1-6
CDR3aa: CASSYPGGIDSPLHF
CDR3nt: TGCGCCAGCAGCTACCCAGGGGGGATAGATTCACCCCTCCACTTT

abundance: once
d_gene: NA
v_gene: TRBV7-8
j_gene: TRBJ2-3
CDR3aa: CASSLAAPSGGGDTQYF
CDR3nt: TGTGCCAGCAGCTTAGCAGCCCCTAGCGGAGGGGGGGATACGCAGTATTTT

abundance: once
d_gene: NA
v_gene: TRBV5-1
j_gene: TRBJ2-2
CDR3aa: CASSPGRVMSTGELFF
CDR3nt: TGCGCCAGCAGCCCGGGTCGAGTAATGAGCACCGGGGAGCTGTTTTTT

abundance: NA
d_gene: NA
v_gene: TRBV6-1
j_gene: TRBJ1-5
CDR3aa: CASRTEYNQPQHF
CDR3nt: TGTGCCTCGCGGACAGAGTATAATCAGCCCCAGCATTTT

abundance: NA
d_gene: TRBD2
v_gene: TRBV4-3
j_gene: TRBJ2-3
CDR3aa: CASSLRGLAGTDTQYF
CDR3nt: TGCGCCAGCAGCCTACGAGGGCTAGCGGGCACAGATACGCAGTATTTT

abundance: NA
d_gene: NA
v_gene: TRBV11-2
j_gene: TRBJ2-5
CDR3aa: CASSLDAGRQETQYF
CDR3nt: TGTGCCAGCAGCTTGGACGCGGGACGCCAAGAGACCCAGTACTTC

abundance: NA
d_gene: TRBD1
v_gene: TRBV30
j_gene: TRBJ1-5
CDR3aa: CAWSGGQGDQPQHF
CDR3nt: TGTGCCTGGAGTGGCGGACAGGGGGATCAGCCCCAGCATTTT

abundance: NA
d_gene: TRBD1
v_gene: TRBV2
j_gene: TRBJ1-5
CDR3aa: CASSDQGGSVQPQHF
CDR3nt: TGTGCCAGCAGTGATCAAGGGGGCTCTGTACAGCCCCAGCATTTT

abundance: NA
d_gene: TRBD2
v_gene: TRBV11-2
j_gene: TRBJ2-1
CDR3aa: CASSPRLAGLGNEQFF
CDR3nt: TGTGCCAGCAGCCCTAGACTAGCGGGATTGGGCAATGAGCAGTTCTTC

abundance: NA
d_gene: TRBD2
v_gene: TRBV27
j_gene: TRBJ2-2
CDR3aa: CASSVMGGVAGGAGELFF
CDR3nt: TGTGCCAGCAGTGTCATGGGAGGAGTAGCGGGAGGGGCCGGGGAGCTGTTTTTT

abundance: NA
d_gene: TRBD1
v_gene: TRBV4-3
j_gene: TRBJ1-3
CDR3aa: CASSQEGTGAGNTIYF
CDR3nt: TGCGCCAGCAGCCAAGAGGGGACAGGGGCTGGAAACACTATATATTTT

abundance: few
d_gene: NA
v_gene: TRBV11-2
j_gene: TRBJ1-1
CDR3aa: CASSLEREAFF
CDR3nt: TGTGCCAGCAGCTTAGAAAGGGAAGCTTTCTTT

abundance: NA
d_gene: NA
v_gene: TRBV2
j_gene: TRBJ1-1
CDR3aa: CASSGQGLTEAFF
CDR3nt: TGTGCCAGCAGCGGTCAGGGGCTAACTGAAGCTTTCTTT

abundance: NA
d_gene: NA
v_gene: TRBV6-1
j_gene: TRBJ2-5
CDR3aa: CASSPVRGETQYF
CDR3nt: TGTGCCAGCAGCCCGGTGCGGGGAGAGACCCAGTACTTC

abundance: NA
d_gene: NA
v_gene: TRBV6-1
j_gene: TRBJ1-1
CDR3aa: CASSPTGRNTEAFF
CDR3nt: TGTGCCAGCAGCCCAACGGGTCGGAACACTGAAGCTTTCTTT

abundance: NA
d_gene: TRBD2
v_gene: TRBV9
j_gene: TRBJ2-3
CDR3aa: CASSEYLAGGNTDTQYF
CDR3nt: TGTGCCAGCAGCGAGTACCTAGCGGGAGGGAACACAGATACGCAGTATTTT

abundance: once
d_gene: NA
v_gene: TRBV9
j_gene: TRBJ2-1
CDR3aa: CASSVLWGEQFF
CDR3nt: TGTGCCAGCAGCGTACTATGGGGTGAGCAGTTCTTC

abundance: NA
d_gene: TRBD2
v_gene: TRBV19
j_gene: TRBJ2-2
CDR3aa: CASSTATSGLRELFF
CDR3nt: TGTGCCAGTAGTACCGCGACTAGCGGACTAAGGGAGCTGTTTTTT

abundance: NA
d_gene: NA
v_gene: TRBV5-4
j_gene: TRBJ2-1
CDR3aa: CASSKPGQRTRLPGSEQFF
CDR3nt: TGTGCCAGCAGCAAGCCGGGACAGAGGACCCGCCTACCCGGGAGCGAGCAGTTCTTC

abundance: NA
d_gene: TRBD2
v_gene: TRBV5-1
j_gene: TRBJ2-4
CDR3aa: CASSYWLAGDKNIQYF
CDR3nt: TGCGCCAGCAGCTACTGGCTAGCGGGAGATAAAAACATTCAGTACTTC

abundance: NA
d_gene: NA
v_gene: TRBV10-3
j_gene: TRBJ1-5
CDR3aa: CAISGPHQPQHF
CDR3nt: TGTGCCATCAGTGGTCCTCATCAGCCCCAGCATTTT

abundance: NA
d_gene: NA
v_gene: TRBV18
j_gene: TRBJ1-2
CDR3aa: CASSPRDGYGYTF
CDR3nt: TGTGCCAGCTCACCAAGGGACGGGTATGGCTACACCTTC